Listed here are 8 T cell receptor beta chains from one sample, sequenced in a study of Ad26.COV2.S vaccination and SARS-CoV-2 variants. The sample's treatment: roughly 19 received Ad26.COV2.S at low or high dose, single or two shots; several received placebo; per-sample allocation not given. Samples analyzed were those drawn on day 63 after the first vaccine or placebo injection. Here immunoSEQ multiplex PCR was the method, and the copy in TCRdb shows in-frame clones only, minus some. The sample holds about 350,000 clones, about 88% seen once. This specimen was peripheral blood, taken in a trial of Ad26.COV2.S vaccine versus placebo. The receptors derive from a person aged 18-60 years who received the Ad26.COV2.S COVID-19 vaccine or a placebo.

The V and J genes are TRBV19 and TRBJ1-1, with D possibly TRBD1 on 5 matching bases. Germline CDR1 LNHDA, CDR2 SQIVND (reference sequence). The CDR3 loop spans 16 amino acids. With 6 bases removed from V and 0 bases from J, the gap between germline ends came to 17 bases. In DNA, the CDR3 is TGTGCCAGTAGACTCCGCCGGAGGGGCATGAACACTGAAGCTTTCTTT. Amino acid sequence: CASRLRRRGMNTEAFF.

The chain links TRBV28 to TRBJ1-5; D gene uncertain. Germline V CDR1 and CDR2: MDHEN, SYDVKM. This CDR3 has 16 residues. The V and J ends lost 2 bases and 6 bases respectively, with 17 bases between them. CDR3 DNA sequence: TGTGCCAGCAGTTTAAGGGTGAGGGAACAAACTCAGCCCCAGCATTTT. Protein product: CASSLRVREQTQPQHF.

Notes on this clone: The junction does not match germline at one end; this may be a read error. The chain combines TRBV5-6 with TRBJ2-2; 10 bases are a match to TRBD1. The germline V gene encodes CDR1 SGHDT and CDR2 YYEEEE. There are 14 residues in the CDR3. The chain's CDR3 is CASRLGQGTGELFF. The CDR3 DNA sequence: TGTGCCAGCAGATTGGGACAGGGGACCGGGGAGCTGTTTTTT.

The V call is TRBV3-1 (or the pseudogene TRBV3-2), the J call TRBJ1-4; the match to TRBD1 covers 8 bases. Unmatched junction bases numbered 13, after V lost 6 bases and J lost 4 bases. There are 17 residues in the CDR3. CDR1 is LGHDT and CDR2 is YNNKEL in the germline V gene (reference sequence). In DNA form, the CDR3 reads TGTGCCAGCAGTTCCCGGGACAGGAGTATGATTAATGAAAAACTGTTTTTT. Translating it yields CASSSRDRSMINEKLFF.

The chain couples TRBV28 to TRBJ1-2; no clear D. This CDR3 is built from 10 residues. The germline V and J ends were trimmed by 9 bases and 6 bases, with 8 bases remaining between them. CDR1 is MDHEN, CDR2 SYDVKM, per germline. The CDR3 spells CASNRDGYTF. As DNA, the CDR3 is TGTGCCAGTAACCGGGATGGCTACACCTTC.

The rearrangement uses TRBV7-2 and TRBJ1-2; TRBD1 agrees at 9 bases. Germline V CDR1 and CDR2: SGHTA, FQGNSA. V was clipped by 4 bases and J by 6 bases; unmatched bases: 6. This CDR3 region has 14 residues. The CDR3 loop reads CASSSTGGGDGYTF. In DNA form, the CDR3 reads TGTGCCAGCAGCTCGACAGGGGGGGGCGATGGCTACACCTTC.

The rearrangement links TRBV7-2 to TRBJ2-6; D gene ambiguous. The CDR3 is 17 amino acids. The V and J ends lost 3 bases and 0 bases respectively, with 12 bases between them. The V gene's germline CDR1 is SGHTA and CDR2 FQGNSA. This CDR3 is CASSFPGSISGANVLTF. CDR3 nucleotides: TGTGCCAGCAGCTTCCCTGGGTCGATCTCTGGGGCCAACGTCCTGACTTTC. Complete variable domain (other parts from reference TRBV7-2 and TRBJ2-6): GAGVSQSPSNKVTEKGKDVELRCDPISGHTALYWYRQSLGQGLEFLIYFQGNSAPDKSGLPSDRFSAERTGGSVSTLTIQRTQQEDSAVYLCASSFPGSISGANVLTFGAGSRLTVL.

This sequence joins TRBV7-2 and TRBJ2-5; D is unclear. V dropped 5 bases and J dropped 8 bases, with 9 bases sitting between them. CDR1 is SGHTA and CDR2 is FQGNSA in the germline V gene. This CDR3 has 11 residues. CDR3 in DNA: TGTGCCAGCAGCCCTAGTGGAACCCAGTACTTC. This encodes CASSPSGTQYF.